The clone carrying this T cell receptor (beta chain) was seen ten or more times. TRAV- and TRBV-specific primers primed first-strand cDNA, covering alpha and beta chains. With a V-primer adapter and a constant-region primer, TCRs were amplified for around 20 PCR cycles. The mRNA that was isolated underwent amplification by in vitro transcription. One entry per CDR3 protein, called by TCRdb with MiXCR from the reads. Of roughly 95,000 distinct CDR3 sequences in the sample, 20% were seen once. This sample is drawn from a study of low-dose radiotherapy and immunotherapy resistance in tumors. For the study at large: It was 1 Gy per fraction every two weeks that Cohort 2 received, adding up to 13 Gy over 26 weeks. Given every two weeks, intravenous cyclophosphamide 200 mg/m2 preceded radiation and immunotherapy by one day.

The J segment lost 8 bases and the V segment lost 5 bases, leaving 11 bases of the junction unmatched. The CDR3 extends over 14 amino acids. Time point: after trial treatment. Treatment in this sample: LDRT plus nivolumab, ipilimumab, low-dose cyclophosphamide and aspirin (RACIN trial). Eligibility was restricted to patients presenting with advanced solid tumors that lacked tumor-infiltrating lymphocytes. The sample here was PBMCs, taken after low-dose radiotherapy plus immunotherapy. This clonotype was sampled from a female donor with ovarian cancer. This chain connects TRBV12-3 or TRBV12-4 to TRBJ1-2; TRBD1 matches at 7 bases. The CDR3 sequence: CASSPTGTAGGYTF. In nucleotides, the CDR3 is TGTGCCAGCAGTCCTACCGGGACAGCGGGGGGCTACACCTTC.